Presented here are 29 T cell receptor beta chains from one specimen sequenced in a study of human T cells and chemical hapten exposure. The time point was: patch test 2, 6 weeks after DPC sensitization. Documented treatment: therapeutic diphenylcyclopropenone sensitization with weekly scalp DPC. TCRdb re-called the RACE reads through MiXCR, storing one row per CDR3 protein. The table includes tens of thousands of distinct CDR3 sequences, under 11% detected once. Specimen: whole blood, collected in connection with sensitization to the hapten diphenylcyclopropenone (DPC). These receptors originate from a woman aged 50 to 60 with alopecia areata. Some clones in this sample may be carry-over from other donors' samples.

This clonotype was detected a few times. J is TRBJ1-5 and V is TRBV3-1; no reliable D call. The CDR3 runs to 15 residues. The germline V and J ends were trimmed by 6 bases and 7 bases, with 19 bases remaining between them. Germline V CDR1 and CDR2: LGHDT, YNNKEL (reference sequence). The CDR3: CASSFGAEGWQPQHF. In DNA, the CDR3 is TGTGCCAGCAGTTTTGGTGCGGAGGGATGGCAGCCCCAGCATTTT.

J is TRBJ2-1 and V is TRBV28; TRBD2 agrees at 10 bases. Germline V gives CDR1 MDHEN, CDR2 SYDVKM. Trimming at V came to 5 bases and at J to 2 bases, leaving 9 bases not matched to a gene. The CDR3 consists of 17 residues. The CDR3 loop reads CASSPLPLAGAYNEQFF. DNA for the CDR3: TGTGCCAGCAGTCCCCTCCCTCTAGCGGGAGCCTACAATGAGCAGTTCTTC.

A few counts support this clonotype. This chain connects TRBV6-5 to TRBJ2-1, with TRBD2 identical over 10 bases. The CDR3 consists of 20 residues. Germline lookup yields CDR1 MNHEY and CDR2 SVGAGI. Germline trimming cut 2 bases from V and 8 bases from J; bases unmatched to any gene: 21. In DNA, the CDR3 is TGTGCCAGCAGTTACAATCGGGGTGTGATGCTAGCGGGAGTTTCTGATGAGCAGTTCTTC. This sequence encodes CASSYNRGVMLAGVSDEQFF.

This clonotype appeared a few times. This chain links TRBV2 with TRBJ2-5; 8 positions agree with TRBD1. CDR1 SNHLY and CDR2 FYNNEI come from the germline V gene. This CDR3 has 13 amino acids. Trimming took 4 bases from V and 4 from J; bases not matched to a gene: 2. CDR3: CASSGTGRETQYF. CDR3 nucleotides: TGTGCCAGCAGTGGGACAGGGAGAGAGACCCAGTACTTC.

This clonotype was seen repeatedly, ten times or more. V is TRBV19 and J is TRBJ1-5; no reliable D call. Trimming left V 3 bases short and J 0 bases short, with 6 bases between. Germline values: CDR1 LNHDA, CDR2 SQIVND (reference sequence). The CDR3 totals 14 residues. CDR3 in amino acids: CASSMLNSNQPQHF. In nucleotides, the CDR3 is TGTGCCAGTAGTATGCTGAATAGCAATCAGCCCCAGCATTTT.

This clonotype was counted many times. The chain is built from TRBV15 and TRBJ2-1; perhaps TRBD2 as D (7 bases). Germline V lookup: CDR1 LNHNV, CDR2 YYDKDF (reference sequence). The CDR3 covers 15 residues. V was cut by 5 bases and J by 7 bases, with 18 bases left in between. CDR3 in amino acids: CATSSSGTPGNEQFF. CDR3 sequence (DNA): TGTGCCACCAGCTCAAGCGGGACACCGGGGAATGAGCAGTTCTTC.

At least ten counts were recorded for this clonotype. The CDR3: CASSAGQRSTEAFF. In DNA, the CDR3 is TGTGCCAGCAGTGCGGGACAGCGGAGCACTGAAGCTTTCTTT. This chain uses TRBV2 with TRBJ1-1, with 7 bases identical to TRBD1. From germline, CDR1 is SNHLY and CDR2 FYNNEI. This CDR3 contains 14 residues. Trimming removed 4 bases from V and 4 bases from J; junction bases left unmatched: 6.

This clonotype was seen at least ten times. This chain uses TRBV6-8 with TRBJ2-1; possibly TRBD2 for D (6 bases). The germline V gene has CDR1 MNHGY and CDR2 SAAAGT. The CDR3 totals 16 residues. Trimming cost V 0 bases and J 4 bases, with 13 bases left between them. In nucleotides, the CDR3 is TGTGCCAGCAGTTACTCGAGGGACTTGCTTTACAATGAGCAGTTCTTC. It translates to CASSYSRDLLYNEQFF.

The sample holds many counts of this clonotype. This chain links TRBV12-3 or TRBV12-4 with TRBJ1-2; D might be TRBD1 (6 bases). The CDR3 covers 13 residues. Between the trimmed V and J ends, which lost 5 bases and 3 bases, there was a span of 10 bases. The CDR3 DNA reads TGTGCCAGCAGTCCGCGACAGGACTATGGCTACACCTTC. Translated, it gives CASSPRQDYGYTF.

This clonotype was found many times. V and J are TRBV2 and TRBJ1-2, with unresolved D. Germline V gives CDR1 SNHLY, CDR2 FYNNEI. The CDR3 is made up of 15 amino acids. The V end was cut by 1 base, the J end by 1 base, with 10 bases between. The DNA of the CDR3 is TGTGCCAGCAGTGAAGAGGGAGGGATTAACTATGGCTACACCTTC. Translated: CASSEEGGINYGYTF.

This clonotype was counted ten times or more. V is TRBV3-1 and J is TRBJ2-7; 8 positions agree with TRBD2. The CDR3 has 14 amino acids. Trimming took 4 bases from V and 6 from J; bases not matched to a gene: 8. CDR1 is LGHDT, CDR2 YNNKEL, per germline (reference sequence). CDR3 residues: CASSPHSGIIEQYF. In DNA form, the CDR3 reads TGTGCCAGCAGCCCCCATAGCGGGATTATCGAGCAGTACTTC.

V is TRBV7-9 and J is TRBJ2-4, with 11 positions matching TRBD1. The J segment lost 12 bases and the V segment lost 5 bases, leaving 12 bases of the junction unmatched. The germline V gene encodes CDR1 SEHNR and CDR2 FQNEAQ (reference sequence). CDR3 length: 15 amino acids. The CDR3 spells CASSHGTGGHRGQYF. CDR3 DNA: TGTGCCAGCAGCCACGGGACAGGGGGTCATAGGGGTCAGTACTTC. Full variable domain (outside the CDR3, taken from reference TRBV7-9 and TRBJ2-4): DTGVSQNPRHKITKRGQNVTFRCDPISEHNRLYWYRQTLGQGPEFLTYFQNEAQLEKSRLLSDRFSAERPKGSFSTLEIQRTEQGDSAMYLCASSHGTGGHRGQYFGAGTRLSVL.

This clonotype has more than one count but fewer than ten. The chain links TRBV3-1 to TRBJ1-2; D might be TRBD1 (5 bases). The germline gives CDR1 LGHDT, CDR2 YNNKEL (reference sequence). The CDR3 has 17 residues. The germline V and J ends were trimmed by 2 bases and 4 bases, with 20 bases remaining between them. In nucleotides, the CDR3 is TGTGCCAGCAGCCAACCAGGCCTTCGGACGCAGGGCTATGGCTACACCTTC. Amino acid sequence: CASSQPGLRTQGYGYTF.

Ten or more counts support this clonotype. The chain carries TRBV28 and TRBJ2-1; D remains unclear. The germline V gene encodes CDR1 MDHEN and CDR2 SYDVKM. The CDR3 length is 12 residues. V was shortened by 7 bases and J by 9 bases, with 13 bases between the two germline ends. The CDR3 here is CASTLLTGEQFF. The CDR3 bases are TGTGCCAGCACCCTACTTACTGGTGAGCAGTTCTTC.

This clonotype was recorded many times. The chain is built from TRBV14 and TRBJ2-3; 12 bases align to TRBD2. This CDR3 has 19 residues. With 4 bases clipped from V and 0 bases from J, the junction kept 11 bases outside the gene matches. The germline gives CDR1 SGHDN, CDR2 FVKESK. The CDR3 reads CASSRRLAGGPGSTDTQYF. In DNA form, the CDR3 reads TGTGCCAGCAGCCGGCGGCTAGCGGGAGGGCCCGGGAGCACAGATACGCAGTATTTT.

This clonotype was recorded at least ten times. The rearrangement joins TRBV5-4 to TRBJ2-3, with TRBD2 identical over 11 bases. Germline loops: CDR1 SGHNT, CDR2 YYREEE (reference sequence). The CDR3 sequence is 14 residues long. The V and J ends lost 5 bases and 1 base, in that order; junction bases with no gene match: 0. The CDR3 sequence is CASRGLAGTDTQYF. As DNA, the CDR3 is TGTGCCAGCAGGGGACTAGCGGGCACAGATACGCAGTATTTT. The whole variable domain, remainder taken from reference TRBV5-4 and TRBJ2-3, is ETGVTQSPTHLIKTRGQQVTLRCSSQSGHNTVSWYQQALGQGPQFIFQYYREEENGRGNFPPRFSGLQFPNYSSELNVNALELDDSALYLCASRGLAGTDTQYFGPGTRLTVL.

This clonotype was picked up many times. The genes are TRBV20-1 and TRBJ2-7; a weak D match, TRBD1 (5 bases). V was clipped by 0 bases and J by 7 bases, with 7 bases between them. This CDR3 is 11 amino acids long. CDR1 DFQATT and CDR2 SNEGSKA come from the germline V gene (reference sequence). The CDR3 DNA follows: TGCAGTGCTAGAGACGACAGTGAGCAGTACTTC. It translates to CSARDDSEQYF.

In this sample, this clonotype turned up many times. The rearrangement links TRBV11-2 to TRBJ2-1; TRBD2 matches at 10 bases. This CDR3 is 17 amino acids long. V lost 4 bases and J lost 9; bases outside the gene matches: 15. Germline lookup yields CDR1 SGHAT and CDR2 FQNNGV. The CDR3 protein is CASSSSAKGLALTEQFF. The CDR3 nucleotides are TGTGCCAGCAGCTCCTCCGCGAAGGGACTAGCGCTGACTGAGCAGTTCTTC.

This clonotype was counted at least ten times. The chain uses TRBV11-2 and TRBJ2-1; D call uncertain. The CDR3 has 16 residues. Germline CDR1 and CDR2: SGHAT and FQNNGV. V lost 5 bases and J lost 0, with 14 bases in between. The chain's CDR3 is CASSPLGGPSYNEQFF. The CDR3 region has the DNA TGTGCCAGCAGCCCATTAGGCGGTCCCTCCTACAATGAGCAGTTCTTC.

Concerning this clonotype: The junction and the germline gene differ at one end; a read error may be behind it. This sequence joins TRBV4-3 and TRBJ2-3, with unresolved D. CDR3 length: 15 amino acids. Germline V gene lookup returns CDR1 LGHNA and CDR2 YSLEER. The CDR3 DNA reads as TGCGCCACAGCCCTCGAGAGGTCTCGCACAGTTACGCAGTATTTT. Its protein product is CATALERSRTVTQYF.

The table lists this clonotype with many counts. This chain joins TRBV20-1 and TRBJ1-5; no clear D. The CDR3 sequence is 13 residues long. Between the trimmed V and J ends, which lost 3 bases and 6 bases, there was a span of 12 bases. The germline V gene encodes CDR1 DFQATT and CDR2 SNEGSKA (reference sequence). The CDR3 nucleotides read TGCAGTGCTAGGGTGGGTTCGGGTCAGCCCCAGCATTTT. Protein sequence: CSARVGSGQPQHF.

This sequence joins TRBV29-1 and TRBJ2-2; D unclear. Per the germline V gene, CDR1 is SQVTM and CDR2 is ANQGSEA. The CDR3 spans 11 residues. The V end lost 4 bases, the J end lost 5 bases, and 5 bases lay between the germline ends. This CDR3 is CSVGITGELFF. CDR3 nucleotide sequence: TGCAGCGTTGGCATAACCGGGGAGCTGTTTTTT.

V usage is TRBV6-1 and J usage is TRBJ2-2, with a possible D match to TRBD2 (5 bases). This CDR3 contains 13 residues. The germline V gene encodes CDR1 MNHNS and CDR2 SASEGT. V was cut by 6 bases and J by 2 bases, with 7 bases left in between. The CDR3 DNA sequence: TGTGCCAGCAGAGAGGGAAACACCGGGGAGCTGTTTTTT. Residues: CASREGNTGELFF.

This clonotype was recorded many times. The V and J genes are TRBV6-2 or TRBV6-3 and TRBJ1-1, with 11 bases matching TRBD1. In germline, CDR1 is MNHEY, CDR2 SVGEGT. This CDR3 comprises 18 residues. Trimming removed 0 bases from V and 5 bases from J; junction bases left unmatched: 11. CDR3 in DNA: TGTGCCAGCAGTTACTCGTCCGGGACAGGGGGTAAGGGAACTGAAGCTTTCTTT. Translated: CASSYSSGTGGKGTEAFF.

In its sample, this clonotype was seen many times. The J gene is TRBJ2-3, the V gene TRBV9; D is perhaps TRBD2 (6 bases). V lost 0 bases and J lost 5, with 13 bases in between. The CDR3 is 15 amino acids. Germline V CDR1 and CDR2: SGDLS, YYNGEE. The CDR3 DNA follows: TGTGCCAGCAGCGTAGAGGCGGGATGGAGAGATACGCAGTATTTT. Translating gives CASSVEAGWRDTQYF.

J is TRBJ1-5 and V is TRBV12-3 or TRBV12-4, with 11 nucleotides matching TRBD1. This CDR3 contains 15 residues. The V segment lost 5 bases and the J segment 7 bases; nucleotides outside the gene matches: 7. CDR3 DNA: TGTGCCAGCAGTATGGGACAGGGGGTCGGACAGCCCCAGCATTTT. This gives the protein CASSMGQGVGQPQHF.

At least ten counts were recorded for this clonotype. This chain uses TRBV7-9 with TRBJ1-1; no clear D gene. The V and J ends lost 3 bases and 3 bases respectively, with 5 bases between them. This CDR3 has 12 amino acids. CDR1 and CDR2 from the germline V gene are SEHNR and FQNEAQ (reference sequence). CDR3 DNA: TGTGCCAGCAGCTTTTCCGACACTGAAGCTTTCTTT. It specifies CASSFSDTEAFF.

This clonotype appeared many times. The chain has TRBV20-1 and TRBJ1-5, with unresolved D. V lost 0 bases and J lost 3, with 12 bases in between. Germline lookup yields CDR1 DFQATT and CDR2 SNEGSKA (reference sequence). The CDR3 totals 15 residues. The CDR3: CSARDATTYNQPQHF. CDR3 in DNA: TGCAGTGCTAGAGATGCCACTACTTACAATCAGCCCCAGCATTTT.

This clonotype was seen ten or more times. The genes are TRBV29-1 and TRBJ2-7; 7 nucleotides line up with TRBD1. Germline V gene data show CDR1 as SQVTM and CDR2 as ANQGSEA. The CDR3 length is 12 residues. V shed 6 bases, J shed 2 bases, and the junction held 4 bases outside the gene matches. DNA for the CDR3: TGCAGCGTCCGGACAGGACCCTACGAGCAGTACTTC. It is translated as CSVRTGPYEQYF.